This T cell receptor beta chain was captured by sequencing in a study of cytomegalovirus exposure and HLA in healthy donors. Broader study findings: Analyses of presence/absence relied on an assumption of roughly uniform sequencing depth across donors.

It was with 60 Vbeta and 13 Jbeta primers that the PCR ran. TCRdb's copy holds only in-frame clones and misses some; the assay was immunoSEQ multiplex PCR. The data contain approximately 240,000 clones, 70% to 80% of them singletons. Looked up from germline, CDR1 is MNHNS and CDR2 is SASEGT. The CDR3 runs 14 residues. Trimming removed 5 bases from V and 7 bases from J; junction bases left unmatched: 8. Notes on this clone: The antigen remains undetermined.

V gene TRBV6-1 combines with J gene TRBJ1-5, with 7 bases that match TRBD1. The TCR originated in a woman aged 55-70 years in good health and CMV-seropositive. The specimen was PBMCs. CDR3 in amino acids: CASSPNRGAQPQHF. CDR3 DNA: TGTGCCAGCAGTCCTAACAGGGGAGCACAGCCCCAGCATTTT.